The next 23 T cell receptor beta chains were all read from a single sample in a study of Tregs in tolerant kidney transplant recipients. The data were produced by immunoSEQ multiplex PCR, yet TCRdb's version contains in-frame clones alone and is incomplete. The table shows some 69,000 clones, with over 80% occurring only once. The sequenced sample consisted of CD4+ T cells from blood. All receptors derive from a human donor in good health.

The chain is built from TRBV2 and TRBJ1-2; D not certain. The length of the CDR3 is 13 residues. Germline values: CDR1 SNHLY, CDR2 FYNNEI. Between the trimmed V and J ends, which lost 1 base and 7 bases, there was a span of 10 bases. CDR3 residues: CASSEVVGPGYTF. The CDR3 DNA reads TGTGCCAGCAGTGAAGTGGTCGGACCTGGCTACACCTTC.

V gene TRBV11-2 combines with J gene TRBJ1-2; D is perhaps TRBD1 (6 bases). Trimming took off 2 bases at V and 5 bases at J, with 15 bases between the two ends. Germline V CDR1 and CDR2: SGHAT, FQNNGV. The CDR3 length is 15 residues. This chain's CDR3 is CASSLFGRGAYGYTF. CDR3 nucleotide sequence: TGTGCCAGCAGCTTATTCGGGAGGGGGGCGTATGGCTACACCTTC.

The rearrangement links TRBV7-6 to TRBJ2-5; maybe TRBD2 (7 bases). Deletions cut 1 base from V and 5 bases from J, with 17 bases between. The CDR3 loop spans 16 amino acids. The germline V gene has CDR1 SGHVS and CDR2 FNYEAQ. CDR3 protein: CASSLGGGAPGETQYF. The CDR3 DNA is TGTGCCAGCAGCTTAGGGGGGGGCGCCCCCGGGGAGACCCAGTACTTC.

The V and J genes are TRBV5-4 and TRBJ2-5; D gene unclear. The CDR3 has 13 amino acids. Trimming stripped 4 bases from V and 5 bases from J, with 12 bases between. Germline V gene sequence: CDR1 SGHNT, CDR2 YYREEE (reference sequence). The CDR3 region is CASSQQWMETQYF. CDR3 nucleotides: TGTGCCAGCAGCCAACAATGGATGGAGACCCAGTACTTC.

The gene calls are TRBV6-1 and TRBJ2-5; D is perhaps TRBD1 or TRBD2 (5 bases each). The CDR3 is 13 residues long. Germline CDR1 and CDR2: MNHNS and SASEGT. The V and J ends lost 8 bases and 5 bases respectively, with 15 bases between them. The CDR3 nucleotides read TGTGCCAGCCAACAGTCCGGGGCGGAGACCCAGTACTTC. The encoded protein is CASQQSGAETQYF.

This clone was counted only a few times. The chain links TRBV15 to TRBJ1-5, with D hard to call. Germline lookup yields CDR1 LNHNV and CDR2 YYDKDF (reference sequence). V was cut by 0 bases and J by 5 bases, with 14 bases left in between. This CDR3 spans 16 amino acids. The chain's CDR3 is CATSRDNWTEDQPQHF. The CDR3 nucleotides read TGTGCCACCAGCAGAGATAACTGGACGGAGGATCAGCCCCAGCATTTT.

This clone appeared a few times. The J gene is TRBJ2-5, the V gene TRBV29-1; 8 bases fit TRBD2. The J segment lost 7 bases and the V segment lost 3 bases, leaving 16 bases of the junction unmatched. Germline CDR1 is SQVTM and CDR2 is ANQGSEA. The length of the CDR3 is 16 residues. This chain's CDR3 is CSVDGGVAGGLGTQYF. In nucleotides, the CDR3 is TGCAGCGTTGATGGAGGCGTTGCGGGGGGCCTCGGGACCCAGTACTTC.

In this sample, this clone turned up once. The gene calls are TRBV19 and TRBJ2-2; 7 positions agree with TRBD1. The CDR3 totals 13 residues. Germline V gene sequence: CDR1 LNHDA, CDR2 SQIVND (reference sequence). V gave up 8 bases and J gave up 6 bases; unmatched junction bases: 6. The CDR3: CASGDRVAGELFF. The DNA for the CDR3 is TGTGCCAGTGGAGACAGGGTTGCCGGGGAGCTGTTTTTT.

The chain carries TRBV11-2 and TRBJ1-6, with 8 bases fitting TRBD1. Germline CDR1 is SGHAT and CDR2 is FQNNGV. The CDR3 totals 16 residues. With V trimmed by 2 bases and J by 8 bases, 8 bases remained unmatched. CDR3 bases: TGTGCCAGCAGCTTAAGTCCAGGGGGCATAGATTCACCCCTCCACTTT. It specifies CASSLSPGGIDSPLHF.

This chain connects TRBV6-6 to TRBJ1-5; D is uncertain. Per the germline V gene, CDR1 is MNHNY and CDR2 is SVGAGI (reference sequence). The CDR3 covers 13 residues. Trimming shortened V by 6 bases and J by 5 bases, and 11 bases separated the two germline ends. The CDR3 loop reads CASSPDYYQPQHF. The CDR3 nucleotides are TGTGCCAGCAGCCCCGACTACTATCAGCCCCAGCATTTT.

As to this clone: Other DNA sequences in the same sample also yield this CDR3. V gene TRBV30 combines with J gene TRBJ2-7, with D possibly being TRBD1 or TRBD2 (5 bases each). CDR3 length: 14 residues. Trimming left V 0 bases short and J 4 bases short, with 13 bases between. Per germline, CDR1 GTSNPN and CDR2 SVGIG (reference sequence). The CDR3 is CAWSVTRGRYEQYF. The CDR3 DNA sequence: TGTGCCTGGAGTGTAACGAGGGGAAGGTACGAGCAGTACTTC.

This clone was seen just once. The rearrangement uses TRBV5-4 and TRBJ2-2; either TRBD1 or TRBD2 may fit D (5 bases each). Trimming took off 4 bases at V and 4 bases at J, with 17 bases between the two ends. The CDR3 totals 16 residues. CDR1 SGHNT and CDR2 YYREEE come from the germline V gene (reference sequence). The DNA of the CDR3 is TGTGCCAGCAGCATGGGGACGGGCCGGGGCACCGGGGAGCTGTTTTTT. It codes for CASSMGTGRGTGELFF.

The J gene is TRBJ1-6, the V gene TRBV9, with unresolved D. CDR3 size: 15 residues. Trimming took off 5 bases at V and 6 bases at J, with 15 bases between the two ends. Per germline, CDR1 SGDLS and CDR2 YYNGEE. The CDR3 DNA sequence: TGTGCCAGCAGTACTATGCCGGGAGCTAATTCACCCCTCCACTTT. Translating it yields CASSTMPGANSPLHF.

The chain joins TRBV30 to TRBJ1-5, with no clear D. V lost 1 base to trimming and J lost 2 bases, with 9 bases between them. This CDR3 has 14 amino acids. Germline V gene data show CDR1 as GTSNPN and CDR2 as SVGIG (reference sequence). This chain's CDR3 is CAWSERVGNQPQHF. The CDR3 region has the DNA TGTGCCTGGAGTGAGAGGGTTGGCAATCAGCCCCAGCATTTT.

The chain is built from TRBV6-6 and TRBJ1-5; D gene uncertain. The germline V and J ends were trimmed by 2 bases and 5 bases, with 10 bases remaining between them. Germline V gene data show CDR1 as MNHNY and CDR2 as SVGAGI (reference sequence). The CDR3 runs 14 residues. The CDR3 is CASSYVTADQPQHF. DNA of the CDR3: TGTGCCAGCAGTTACGTCACGGCGGATCAGCCCCAGCATTTT.

This clone was seen a single time. The chain carries TRBV5-6 and TRBJ2-3, with D possibly being TRBD1 or TRBD2 (6 bases each). The CDR3 is made up of 16 amino acids. The V gene lost 4 bases and the J gene lost 0 bases, with 15 bases spanning the gap. Germline CDR1 reads SGHDT; CDR2 reads YYEEEE. The CDR3 loop reads CASSTLSGASTDTQYF. CDR3 DNA: TGTGCCAGCAGCACCCTCTCGGGGGCTAGCACAGATACGCAGTATTTT.

This clone has only one observation. The chain combines TRBV11-3 with TRBJ2-7; 8 nucleotides align to TRBD1. The CDR3 length is 14 residues. V lost 4 bases, J lost 4 bases, and 6 bases stayed unmatched. Germline CDR1 and CDR2: SGHNT and YENEEA. CDR3 sequence (DNA): TGTGCCAGCAGCTCAAACAGGGGGAATTACGAGCAGTACTTC. Translating gives CASSSNRGNYEQYF.

The CDR3 is CASSSRGQGETQYF. In DNA form, the CDR3 reads TGTGCCAGCAGCTCCAGGGGGCAGGGAGAGACCCAGTACTTC. The chain is built from TRBV4-2 and TRBJ2-5, with TRBD1 identical over 8 bases. Germline trimming cut 5 bases from V and 4 bases from J; bases unmatched to any gene: 6. The CDR3 runs to 14 residues. Germline CDR1 LGHNA, CDR2 YNFKEQ.

J is TRBJ2-3 and V is TRBV5-6; D ambiguous. This CDR3 has 14 residues. CDR1 and CDR2 from the germline V gene are SGHDT and YYEEEE. The V end lost 6 bases, the J end lost 0 bases, and 11 bases lay between the germline ends. CDR3 nucleotide sequence: TGTGCCAGCAACCGGTACTCTAGCACAGATACGCAGTATTTT. Translating gives CASNRYSSTDTQYF.

The chain joins TRBV9 to TRBJ2-7; TRBD1 or TRBD2 may be the D gene (5 bases each). The V and J ends lost 0 bases and 7 bases respectively, with 17 bases between them. The length of the CDR3 is 15 residues. Germline values: CDR1 SGDLS, CDR2 YYNGEE. CDR3: CASSVEPRDREEQYF. Written as DNA, the CDR3 is TGTGCCAGCAGCGTAGAGCCAAGGGACCGCGAGGAGCAGTACTTC.

The chain recombines TRBV5-1 with TRBJ2-2; D uncertain. CDR1 and CDR2 from the germline V gene are SGHRS and YFSETQ. The germline V and J ends were trimmed by 3 bases and 4 bases, with 10 bases remaining between them. CDR3 length: 14 residues. The CDR3 spells CASSSLSSTGELFF. CDR3 nucleotides: TGCGCCAGCAGCTCACTCTCGTCCACCGGGGAGCTGTTTTTT.

The chain recombines TRBV4-1 with TRBJ1-5; D uncertain. V was shortened by 3 bases and J by 9 bases, with 12 bases between the two germline ends. The CDR3 has 13 amino acids. Germline V lookup: CDR1 MGHRA, CDR2 YSYEKL. For the CDR3, the DNA is TGCGCCAGCAGCCAGTGGTCCACGGGGCCCCAGCATTTT. It is translated as CASSQWSTGPQHF.

The chain recombines TRBV19 with TRBJ2-3; 7 nucleotides line up with TRBD1. V lost 5 bases to trimming and J lost 5 bases; unmatched junction nucleotides: 10. The CDR3 extends over 15 amino acids. The germline CDR1 and CDR2 sequences are LNHDA and SQIVND (reference sequence). Here the CDR3 reads CASSPGQVIRDTQYF. Here the CDR3 DNA reads TGTGCCAGTAGTCCCGGACAGGTGATACGAGATACGCAGTATTTT.